The present T cell receptor (beta chain) was sequenced within a study of blood T cells in healthy people across ages. With a J-beta primer mix and a sample-barcoded 5' primer, a second PCR ran about 7 to 12 cycles. TCRdb re-derived calls from the 5' RACE reads in MiXCR, one entry per CDR3 protein. The sample lists 650,000 to 900,000 distinct CDR3 sequences, 62% occurring once. V lost 6 bases to trimming and J lost 0 bases; unmatched junction nucleotides: 2. This CDR3 is 13 amino acids long. Germline CDR1 is SGHRS and CDR2 is YFSETQ. Sequencing was done on a sample of blood. The rearrangement links TRBV5-1 to TRBJ2-5; 7 bases are a match to TRBD1. The sequence was collected from a young man in good health. CDR3 nucleotides: TGCGCCAGCATAGGACAGGACCAAGAGACCCAGTACTTC. Translation: CASIGQDQETQYF. The full variable domain, rest sourced from reference TRBV5-1 and TRBJ2-5, is KAGVTQTPRYLIKTRGQQVTLSCSPISGHRSVSWYQQTPGQGLQFLFEYFSETQRNKGNFPGRFSGRQFSNSRSEMNVSTLELGDSALYLCASIGQDQETQYFGPGTRLLVL.